This T cell receptor (beta chain) appears in the sequencing data of a study of blood T cell repertoires in COVID-19. The repertoire was sequenced with immunoSEQ multiplex PCR; TCRdb's copy has only in-frame clones and lacks some. The sample records 120,000 or so clones, 70% to 80% being singletons. V dropped 0 bases and J dropped 3; count of bases not matched to a gene: 5. CDR3 length: 15 amino acids. Per germline, CDR1 SGHRS and CDR2 YFSETQ. The sample consisted of peripheral blood. The TCR sequence derives from a human donor in a cohort sampled during active COVID-19. The chain uses TRBV5-1 and TRBJ1-1, with 7 bases lining up with TRBD1. Written as DNA, the CDR3 is TGCGCCAGCAGCTTGGACAGGGGAGGACACACTGAAGCTTTCTTT. Encoded protein: CASSLDRGGHTEAFF.